This T cell receptor (beta chain) appears in the sequencing data of a study of blood T cell repertoires in COVID-19. Study context: The samples span acute and convalescent COVID-19 from the United States, Italy and Spain. T cells, B-cell-depleted T cells, or PBMCs supplied cDNA or gDNA.

Original processing methods: The assay estimated nucleated cells by amplifying reference gene primers. Only in-frame clones appear in the TCRdb table, and some are missing; sequencing was by immunoSEQ multiplex PCR. Clone size and V and J calls were adopted from that table, with D and trimming inferred from the DNA. Here the sample spans 75,000 to 95,000 clones, over 85% being singletons. The CDR3 is 13 amino acids. The V end lost 2 bases, the J end lost 10 bases, and 12 bases lay between the germline ends. The germline CDR1 and CDR2 sequences are LNHDA and SQIVND (reference sequence). This chain joins TRBV19 and TRBJ2-1, with D uncertain. Sequencing was carried out using peripheral blood. The source of this sequence is a man aged 50 or older with active COVID-19. The CDR3 loop reads CASSITGSREQFF. In nucleotides, the CDR3 is TGTGCCAGTAGTATAACGGGTAGTAGAGAGCAGTTCTTC.